This record looks at one T cell receptor beta chain sequence and its context. Its antigen is as yet unknown. The sample is drawn from a study of CD8 T cells in Susac syndrome. CD8+ and CD4+ T cells from blood underwent TCR beta sequencing. The TEMRA cells underwent FACS enrichment, while the CD8+ and CD4+ T cells underwent negative isolation. The CDR3 is 12 residues long. Per germline, CDR1 SQVTM and CDR2 ANQGSEA. The V gene lost 7 bases and the J gene lost 4 bases, with 13 bases spanning the gap. RNA in amounts of about 0.5 to 1 ug was reverse transcribed with random hexamers. TCRdb re-derived calls from the immunoSEQ multiplex PCR reads in MiXCR, one entry per CDR3 protein. The profile covers over 20,000 distinct CDR3 sequences, with 85% to 95% appearing a single time and approximately 0.65% taken by the ten largest. Study results and limitations: Clonal CD8+ expansion in Susac was highest in TEMRA cells and active patients. It was acknowledged in the study that the number of individuals who were included in its TCR sequencing and HLA analysis was relatively small.

The receptor's source is a human donor with Susac syndrome. V is TRBV29-1 and J is TRBJ1-2; D is unresolved. The sequencing sample was made of CD8+ T cells from PBMCs. As DNA, the CDR3 is TGCAGCGCCCCGGAAGCATTCTATGGCTACACCTTC. It translates to CSAPEAFYGYTF.